Below are 29 T cell receptor beta chains sequenced from a single sample in a study of cytomegalovirus exposure and HLA in healthy donors. The PCR used 60 Vbeta and 13 Jbeta primers. Produced via immunoSEQ multiplex PCR; TCRdb's table is partial and in-frame only. The data show tens of thousands of clones, 60% to 80% seen once. Material: PBMCs. The receptors come from a male donor in good health and CMV-seropositive.

Turning to this clone: Other DNA sequences in the sample encode the same CDR3. This chain uses TRBV7-2 with TRBJ1-6; D not certain. The germline V gene encodes CDR1 SGHTA and CDR2 FQGNSA. V lost 1 base to trimming and J lost 7 bases, with 5 bases between them. The CDR3 length is 13 residues. The chain's CDR3 is CASSLVENSPLHF. The CDR3 coding sequence is TGTGCCAGCAGCTTAGTTGAGAATTCACCCCTCCACTTT.

The V gene is TRBV2, the J gene TRBJ2-7, with D tentatively TRBD2 (6 bases). The CDR3 has 11 amino acids. The V end was cut by 11 bases, the J end by 5 bases, with 13 bases between. Germline V lookup: CDR1 SNHLY, CDR2 FYNNEI. The CDR3 is CAVGRGNEQYF. The CDR3 DNA is TGTGCCGTCGGGCGGGGAAACGAGCAGTACTTC.

V and J are TRBV30 and TRBJ2-3; D is unclear. Deletions cut 0 bases from V and 6 bases from J, with 13 bases between. Germline-derived CDR1 and CDR2 are GTSNPN and SVGIG (reference sequence). There are 14 residues in the CDR3. CDR3: CAWSVGVWPDTQYF. Here the CDR3 DNA reads TGTGCCTGGAGTGTAGGAGTTTGGCCGGATACGCAGTATTTT.

This chain connects TRBV2 to TRBJ2-5; 7 bases fit TRBD1. CDR1 SNHLY and CDR2 FYNNEI come from the germline V gene. J was trimmed by 2 bases and V by 6 bases; bases with no gene match: 3. This CDR3 is 13 amino acids long. CDR3 bases: TGTGCCAGCAGGGGACAGATACAAGAGACCCAGTACTTC. Its translation: CASRGQIQETQYF.

This clone was counted between two and nine times. The chain couples TRBV4-2 to TRBJ2-3; weak D call: TRBD2 (5 bases). The CDR3 is made up of 15 amino acids. The germline CDR1 and CDR2 sequences are LGHNA and YNFKEQ. V was shortened by 4 bases and J by 6 bases, with 17 bases between the two germline ends. The CDR3, as DNA: TGTGCCAGCAGCCCGGGGAAAAACATGGGGGATACGCAGTATTTT. Protein product: CASSPGKNMGDTQYF.

The chain is built from TRBV7-2 and TRBJ1-2, with D maybe TRBD1 (6 bases). CDR1 is SGHTA and CDR2 is FQGNSA in the germline V gene. This CDR3 comprises 14 residues. The V and J ends lost 5 bases and 7 bases respectively, with 17 bases between them. The CDR3 spells CASSPTTGIFGYTF. The CDR3 DNA reads TGTGCCAGCAGCCCTACCACAGGGATTTTTGGCTACACCTTC.

This chain links TRBV6-6 with TRBJ1-2; no definite D call. Germline-derived CDR1 and CDR2 are MNHNY and SVGAGI (reference sequence). The V and J ends lost 8 bases and 6 bases respectively, with 19 bases between them. The CDR3 runs 14 residues. This chain's CDR3 is CASLPGVSSDGYTF. As DNA, the CDR3 is TGTGCCAGCCTACCGGGAGTCAGCTCCGATGGCTACACCTTC.

In this sample, this clone turned up many times. The chain uses TRBV27 and TRBJ1-2; 9 bases match TRBD1. CDR1 MNHEY and CDR2 SMNVEV come from the germline V gene (reference sequence). V shed 6 bases and J 8 bases; nucleotides not matched to a gene: 16. The CDR3 spans 16 residues. The CDR3 sequence: CASRLQGARLVGGYTF. CDR3 DNA sequence: TGTGCCAGCAGACTACAGGGGGCTAGGCTGGTGGGAGGCTACACCTTC.

The chain has TRBV29-1 and TRBJ2-1, with 7 bases aligning to TRBD2. The CDR3 has 12 residues. Germline V gene sequence: CDR1 SQVTM, CDR2 ANQGSEA. CDR3 loop: CRAGWTGGEQFF. The CDR3 nucleotides are TGCAGGGCCGGTTGGACGGGGGGTGAGCAGTTCTTC.

The chain has TRBV2 and TRBJ2-3; D gene ambiguous. CDR1 and CDR2 (germline): SNHLY, FYNNEI. V was cut by 2 bases and J by 12 bases, with 9 bases left in between. The CDR3 has 11 amino acids. CDR3 DNA sequence: TGTGCCAGCAGTGAAACAGAAGGACAGTATTTT. Amino acids: CASSETEGQYF.

V is TRBV19 and J is TRBJ1-1; TRBD1 aligns across 9 bases. This CDR3 is 14 amino acids long. The V gene end was trimmed by 8 bases and the J gene end by 6 bases; junction bases not matched to a gene: 10. Germline assignment: CDR1 LNHDA and CDR2 SQIVND (reference sequence). The CDR3 reads CASRRRQGGPEAFF. CDR3 DNA: TGTGCCAGTCGCCGGAGACAGGGGGGTCCTGAAGCTTTCTTT.

The V call is TRBV12-5, the J call TRBJ2-7; D is perhaps TRBD1 (5 bases). V dropped 4 bases and J dropped 5 bases, with 15 bases sitting between them. The CDR3 contains 14 residues. CDR1 and CDR2 from the germline V gene are LGHNT and FRNRAP. CDR3 in DNA: TGTGCTAGTGGTTCCAGCTCCTCCAGGGACGAGCAGTACTTC. Protein: CASGSSSSRDEQYF.

Regarding this clone: This sample also contains other DNA sequences that code for the same CDR3. The rearrangement links TRBV7-6 to TRBJ2-3, with TRBD2 identical over 9 bases. In germline, CDR1 is SGHVS, CDR2 FNYEAQ. The V gene end was trimmed by 2 bases and the J gene end by 0 bases; junction bases not matched to a gene: 6. The CDR3 consists of 17 residues. This chain's CDR3 is CASSLTSGGTSTDTQYF. CDR3 DNA: TGTGCCAGCAGCTTAACCAGCGGGGGGACTAGCACAGATACGCAGTATTTT.

The chain combines TRBV11-2 with TRBJ2-1; D is unclear. The germline V and J ends were trimmed by 1 base and 7 bases, with 8 bases remaining between them. The CDR3 extends over 13 amino acids. Germline V gives CDR1 SGHAT, CDR2 FQNNGV. CDR3 region: CASSLGFENEQFF. In DNA, the CDR3 is TGTGCCAGCAGCTTAGGATTCGAGAATGAGCAGTTCTTC.

This sequence joins TRBV5-1 and TRBJ1-1; TRBD1 matches at 7 bases. The CDR3 runs to 14 residues. Per the germline V gene, CDR1 is SGHRS and CDR2 is YFSETQ. J was trimmed by 5 bases and V by 2 bases; bases with no gene match: 6. The CDR3 here is CASSFQGGRTEAFF. CDR3 sequence (DNA): TGCGCCAGCAGCTTCCAGGGGGGTCGGACTGAAGCTTTCTTT.

The chain recombines TRBV4-1 with TRBJ2-7, with D perhaps TRBD2 (6 bases). V was shortened by 1 base and J by 3 bases, with 7 bases between the two germline ends. This CDR3 is built from 13 residues. Germline V CDR1 and CDR2: MGHRA, YSYEKL. The CDR3 loop is CASSQGRVYEQYF. In DNA form, the CDR3 reads TGCGCCAGCAGCCAAGGGAGGGTCTACGAGCAGTACTTC.

This clone has just a few counts. The chain joins TRBV6-1 to TRBJ2-7; D is perhaps TRBD1 (5 bases). The CDR3 is 14 amino acids. Trimming cost V 1 base and J 0 bases, with 7 bases left between them. The germline gives CDR1 MNHNS, CDR2 SASEGT. CDR3 nucleotide sequence: TGTGCCAGCAGTGAAGGGGGCGGCTCCTACGAGCAGTACTTC. It specifies CASSEGGGSYEQYF.

V and J are TRBV5-1 and TRBJ1-1, with D possibly being TRBD1 (6 bases). The CDR3 runs to 14 residues. Trimming pared 0 bases from V and 7 bases from J, leaving 13 bases between. From germline, CDR1 is SGHRS and CDR2 YFSETQ. For the CDR3, the DNA is TGCGCCAGCAGCTTGGCGGGGGGGCGCTTTGAAGCTTTCTTT. Translating gives CASSLAGGRFEAFF.

This clone was seen a few times. This sequence joins TRBV27 and TRBJ1-5; 11 nucleotides align to TRBD1. V lost 6 bases to trimming and J lost 1 base; unmatched junction nucleotides: 8. The CDR3 totals 17 residues. Germline V gives CDR1 MNHEY, CDR2 SMNVEV (reference sequence). CDR3: CASRMGQGDWSNQPQHF. The CDR3 coding sequence is TGTGCCAGCAGGATGGGACAGGGGGATTGGAGCAATCAGCCCCAGCATTTT.

The J gene is TRBJ1-1, the V gene TRBV4-1; the match to TRBD1 covers 8 bases. V lost 2 bases, J lost 5 bases, and 7 bases stayed unmatched. Germline V lookup: CDR1 MGHRA, CDR2 YSYEKL. This CDR3 spans 15 amino acids. The CDR3 DNA sequence: TGCGCCAGCAGCCAACACGCGACAGGGGAGACTGAAGCTTTCTTT. Translating it yields CASSQHATGETEAFF.

This clone was observed a few times. The rearrangement links TRBV29-1 to TRBJ1-2, with 7 bases fitting TRBD1. Germline-derived CDR1 and CDR2 are SQVTM and ANQGSEA. After removal of 7 bases from V and 1 base from J, the junction contained 9 bases not matched to a gene. The CDR3 loop spans 14 amino acids. CDR3 sequence reads: CSADDRERNYGYTF. The CDR3 DNA is TGCAGCGCCGATGACAGGGAGCGTAACTATGGCTACACCTTC.

CDR3: CASTMGPSNQPQHF. CDR3 nucleotides: TGTGCCAGCACCATGGGGCCTAGCAATCAGCCCCAGCATTTT. The chain links TRBV5-4 to TRBJ1-5; tentative D call: TRBD1 (5 bases). Germline assignment: CDR1 SGHNT and CDR2 YYREEE (reference sequence). Trimming stripped 6 bases from V and 0 bases from J, with 10 bases between. This CDR3 region has 14 residues.

This clone was seen just once. V usage is TRBV12-5 and J usage is TRBJ2-1; D might be TRBD1 (7 bases). CDR1 and CDR2 (germline): LGHNT, FRNRAP. There are 14 residues in the CDR3. Trimming pared 6 bases from V and 5 bases from J, leaving 14 bases between. The CDR3 nucleotides are TGTGCTAGTGGGGCGGGACAGCCGAACAATGAGCAGTTCTTC. Translating it yields CASGAGQPNNEQFF.

This clone was seen once. CDR3 amino acids: CASFQNNEQFF. CDR3 DNA: TGTGCCAGCTTCCAAAACAATGAGCAGTTCTTC. V is TRBV6-6 and J is TRBJ2-1; no firm D call. The CDR3 loop spans 11 amino acids. Germline V gene data show CDR1 as MNHNY and CDR2 as SVGAGI (reference sequence). Trimming pared 8 bases from V and 5 bases from J, leaving 7 bases between.

The chain has TRBV27 and TRBJ1-1; no firm D call. Germline V gives CDR1 MNHEY, CDR2 SMNVEV (reference sequence). The V gene lost 6 bases and the J gene lost 1 base, with 15 bases spanning the gap. The CDR3 length is 15 residues. CDR3 in amino acids: CASSLGSPRNTEAFF. DNA for the CDR3: TGTGCCAGCAGCCTAGGGAGTCCGAGGAACACTGAAGCTTTCTTT.

V is TRBV5-1 and J is TRBJ2-7, with D tentatively TRBD2 (5 bases). This CDR3 has 13 amino acids. Between the trimmed V and J ends, which lost 3 bases and 6 bases, there was a span of 13 bases. Germline values: CDR1 SGHRS, CDR2 YFSETQ. This CDR3 reads CASSSDSLGEQYF. The CDR3, as DNA: TGCGCCAGCAGCTCGGACTCCCTCGGCGAGCAGTACTTC.

Note on this clone: At one end, the junction sequence differs from germline, possibly due to a read error. J is TRBJ2-7 and V is TRBV28; D remains unclear. The germline V gene encodes CDR1 MDHEN and CDR2 SYDVKM. The CDR3 covers 12 residues. Here the CDR3 reads CASSSDPYTESF. The DNA of the CDR3 is TGTGCCAGCAGTTCTGATCCATACACGGAGAGCTTC.

This clone was detected a few times. A junction end diverges from the germline sequence, so it may reflect a read error. CDR3 DNA: TGTTCCAGCAGCTCCATCGGTCGGGGGGGAGACACAGATACGCAGTATTTT. It specifies CSSSSIGRGGDTDTQYF. The V and J genes are TRBV7-9 and TRBJ2-3; the match to TRBD2 covers 8 bases. From germline, CDR1 is SEHNR and CDR2 FQNEAQ (reference sequence). The CDR3 totals 17 residues.

The chain uses TRBV6-6 and TRBJ1-5; perhaps TRBD1 as D (6 bases). The CDR3 runs to 13 residues. Germline V gives CDR1 MNHNY, CDR2 SVGAGI (reference sequence). With 6 bases removed from V and 7 bases from J, the gap between germline ends came to 13 bases. The CDR3 region is CASRGGKGQPQHF. CDR3 DNA: TGTGCCAGCAGAGGGGGAAAGGGACAGCCCCAGCATTTT.